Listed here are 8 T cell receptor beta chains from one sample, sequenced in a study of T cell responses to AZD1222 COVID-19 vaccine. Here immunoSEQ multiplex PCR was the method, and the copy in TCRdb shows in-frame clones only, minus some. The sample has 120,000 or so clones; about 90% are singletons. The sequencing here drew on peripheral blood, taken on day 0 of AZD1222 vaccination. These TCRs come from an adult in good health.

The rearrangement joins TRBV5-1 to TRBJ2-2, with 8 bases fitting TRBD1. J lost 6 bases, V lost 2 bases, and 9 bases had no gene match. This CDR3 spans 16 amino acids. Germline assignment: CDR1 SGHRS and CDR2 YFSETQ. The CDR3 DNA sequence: TGCGCCAGCAGCTTACAAACAGGGGGAACGGCCGGGGAGCTGTTTTTT. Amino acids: CASSLQTGGTAGELFF.

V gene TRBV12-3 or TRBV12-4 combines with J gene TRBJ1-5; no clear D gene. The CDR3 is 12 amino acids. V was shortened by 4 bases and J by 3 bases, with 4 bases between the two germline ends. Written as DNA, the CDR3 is TGTGCCAGCAGTTATACCAATCAGCCCCAGCATTTT. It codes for CASSYTNQPQHF.

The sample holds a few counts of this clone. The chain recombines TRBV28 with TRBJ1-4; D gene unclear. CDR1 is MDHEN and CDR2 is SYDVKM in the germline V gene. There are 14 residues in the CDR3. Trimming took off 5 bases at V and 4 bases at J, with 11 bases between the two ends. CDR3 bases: TGTGCCAGCAGTCGACTCGGGGATAATGAAAAACTGTTTTTT. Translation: CASSRLGDNEKLFF.

This CDR3 reads CASSITGGAHQPQHF. As DNA, the CDR3 is TGTGCCAGTAGTATCACAGGGGGCGCGCATCAGCCCCAGCATTTT. This chain uses TRBV19 with TRBJ1-5; 9 positions agree with TRBD1. The J segment lost 5 bases and the V segment lost 3 bases, leaving 5 bases of the junction unmatched. Germline V gene lookup returns CDR1 LNHDA and CDR2 SQIVND (reference sequence). The CDR3 runs 15 residues.

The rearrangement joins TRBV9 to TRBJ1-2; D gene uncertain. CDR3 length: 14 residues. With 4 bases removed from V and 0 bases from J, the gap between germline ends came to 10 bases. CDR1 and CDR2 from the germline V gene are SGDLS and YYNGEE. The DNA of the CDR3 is TGTGCCAGCAGCCCCGTAGACGCTAACTATGGCTACACCTTC. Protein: CASSPVDANYGYTF.

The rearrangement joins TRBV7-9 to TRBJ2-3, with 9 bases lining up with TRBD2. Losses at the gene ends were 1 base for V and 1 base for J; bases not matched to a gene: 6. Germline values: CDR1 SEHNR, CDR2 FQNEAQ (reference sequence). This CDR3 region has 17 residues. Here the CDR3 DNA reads TGTGCCAGCAGCTTAGTCGGGACTAGCTCCGGCACAGATACGCAGTATTTT. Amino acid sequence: CASSLVGTSSGTDTQYF. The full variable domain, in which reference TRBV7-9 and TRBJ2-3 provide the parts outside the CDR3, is DTGVSQNPRHKITKRGQNVTFRCDPISEHNRLYWYRQTLGQGPEFLTYFQNEAQLEKSRLLSDRFSAERPKGSFSTLEIQRTEQGDSAMYLCASSLVGTSSGTDTQYFGPGTRLTVL.

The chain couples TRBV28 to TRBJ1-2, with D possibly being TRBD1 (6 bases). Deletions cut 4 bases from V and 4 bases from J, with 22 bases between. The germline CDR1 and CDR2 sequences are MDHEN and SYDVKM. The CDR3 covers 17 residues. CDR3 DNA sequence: TGTGCCAGCAGTTCAAGACCTTACAGGGCCCCTGGCTATGGCTACACCTTC. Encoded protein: CASSSRPYRAPGYGYTF.

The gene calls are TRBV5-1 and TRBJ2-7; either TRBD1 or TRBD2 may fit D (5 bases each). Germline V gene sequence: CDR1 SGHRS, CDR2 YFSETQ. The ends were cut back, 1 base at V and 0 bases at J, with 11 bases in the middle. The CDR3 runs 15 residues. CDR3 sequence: CASSLFPGSSYEQYF. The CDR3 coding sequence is TGCGCCAGCAGCTTGTTTCCAGGGAGCTCCTACGAGCAGTACTTC.